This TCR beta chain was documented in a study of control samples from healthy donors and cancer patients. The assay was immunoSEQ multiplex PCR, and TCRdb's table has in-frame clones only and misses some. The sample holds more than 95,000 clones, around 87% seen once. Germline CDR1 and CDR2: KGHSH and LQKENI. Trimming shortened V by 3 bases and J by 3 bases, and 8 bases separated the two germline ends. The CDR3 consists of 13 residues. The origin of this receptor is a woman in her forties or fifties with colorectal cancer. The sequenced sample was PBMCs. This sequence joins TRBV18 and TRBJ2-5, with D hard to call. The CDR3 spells CASSPSRKETQYF. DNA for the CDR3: TGTGCCAGCTCACCCTCCAGGAAAGAGACCCAGTACTTC. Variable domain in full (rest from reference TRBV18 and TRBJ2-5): NAGVMQNPRHLVRRRGQEARLRCSPMKGHSHVYWYRQLPEEGLKFMVYLQKENIIDESGMPKERFSAEFPKEGPSILRIQQVVRGDSAAYFCASSPSRKETQYFGPGTRLLVL.